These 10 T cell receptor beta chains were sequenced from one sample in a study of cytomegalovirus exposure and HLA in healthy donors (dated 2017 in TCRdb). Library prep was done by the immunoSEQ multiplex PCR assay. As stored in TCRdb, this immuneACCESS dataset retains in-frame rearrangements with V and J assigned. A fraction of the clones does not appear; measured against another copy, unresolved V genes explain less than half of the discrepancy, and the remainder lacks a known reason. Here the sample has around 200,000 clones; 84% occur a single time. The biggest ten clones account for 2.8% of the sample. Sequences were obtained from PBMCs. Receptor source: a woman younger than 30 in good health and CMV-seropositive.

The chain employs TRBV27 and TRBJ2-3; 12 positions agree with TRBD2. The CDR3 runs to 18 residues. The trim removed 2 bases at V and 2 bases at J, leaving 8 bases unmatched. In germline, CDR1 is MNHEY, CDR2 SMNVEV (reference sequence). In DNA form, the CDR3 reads TGTGCCAGCAGTTTAAGGACTAGCGGGGCCTCGCTCACAGATACGCAGTATTTT. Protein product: CASSLRTSGASLTDTQYF.

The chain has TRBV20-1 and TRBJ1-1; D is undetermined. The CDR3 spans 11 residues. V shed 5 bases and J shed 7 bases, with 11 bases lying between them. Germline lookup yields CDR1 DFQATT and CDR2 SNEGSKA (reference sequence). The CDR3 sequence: CSAAERREAFF. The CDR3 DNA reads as TGCAGTGCTGCGGAACGGCGTGAAGCTTTCTTT.

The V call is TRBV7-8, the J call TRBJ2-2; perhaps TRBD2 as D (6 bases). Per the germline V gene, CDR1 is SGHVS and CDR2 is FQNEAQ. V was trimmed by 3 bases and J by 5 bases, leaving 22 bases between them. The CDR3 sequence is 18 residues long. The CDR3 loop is CASSFGRLTREWTGELFF. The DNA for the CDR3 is TGTGCCAGCAGCTTCGGAAGGCTGACTAGGGAATGGACCGGGGAGCTGTTTTTT.

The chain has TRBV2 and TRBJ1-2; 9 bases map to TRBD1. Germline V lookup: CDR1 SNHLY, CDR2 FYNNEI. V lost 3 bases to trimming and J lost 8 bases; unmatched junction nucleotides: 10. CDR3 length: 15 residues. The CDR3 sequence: CASSDLTGGVGGYTF. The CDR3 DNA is TGTGCCAGCAGTGACCTGACAGGGGGAGTTGGGGGCTACACCTTC. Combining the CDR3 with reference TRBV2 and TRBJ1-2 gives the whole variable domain EPEVTQTPSHQVTQMGQEVILRCVPISNHLYFYWYRQILGQKVEFLVSFYNNEISEKSEIFDDQFSVERPDGSNFTLKIRSTKLEDSAMYFCASSDLTGGVGGYTFGSGTRLTVV.

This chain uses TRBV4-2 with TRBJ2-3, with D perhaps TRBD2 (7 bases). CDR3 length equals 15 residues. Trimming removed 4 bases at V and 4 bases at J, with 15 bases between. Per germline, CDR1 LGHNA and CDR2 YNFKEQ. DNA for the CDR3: TGTGCCAGCAGCCTGGGGGGGCCAGGCGCAGATACGCAGTATTTT. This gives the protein CASSLGGPGADTQYF.

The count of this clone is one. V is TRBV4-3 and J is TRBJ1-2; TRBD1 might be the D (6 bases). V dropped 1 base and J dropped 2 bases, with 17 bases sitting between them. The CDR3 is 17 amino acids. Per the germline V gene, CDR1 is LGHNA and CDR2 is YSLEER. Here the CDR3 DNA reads TGCGCCAGCAGCCAAGGTGGACAGCCGAATCCAAACTATGGCTACACCTTC. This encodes CASSQGGQPNPNYGYTF.

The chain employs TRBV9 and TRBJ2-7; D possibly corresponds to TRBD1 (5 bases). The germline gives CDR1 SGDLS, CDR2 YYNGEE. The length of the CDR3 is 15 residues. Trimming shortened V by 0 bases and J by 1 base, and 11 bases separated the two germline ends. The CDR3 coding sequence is TGTGCCAGCAGCGTAGAACCGGACACGTCCTACGAGCAGTACTTC. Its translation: CASSVEPDTSYEQYF.

The CDR3 spells CASSDDIHTEAFF. The CDR3 bases are TGTGCCAGCAGCGATGACATACACACTGAAGCTTTCTTT. This rearrangement joins TRBV5-6 to TRBJ1-1; no firm D call. The CDR3 spans 13 residues. Trimming pared 4 bases from V and 3 bases from J, leaving 10 bases between. Germline lookup yields CDR1 SGHDT and CDR2 YYEEEE. The whole variable domain, filled in from reference TRBV5-6 and TRBJ1-1, reads DAGVTQSPTHLIKTRGQQVTLRCSPKSGHDTVSWYQQALGQGPQFIFQYYEEEERQRGNFPDRFSGHQFPNYSSELNVNALLLGDSALYLCASSDDIHTEAFFGQGTRLTVV.

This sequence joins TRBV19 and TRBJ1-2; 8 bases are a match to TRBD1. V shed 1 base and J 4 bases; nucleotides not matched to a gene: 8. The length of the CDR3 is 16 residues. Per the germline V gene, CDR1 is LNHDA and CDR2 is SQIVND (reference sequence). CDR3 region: CASSIGRDRRLYGYTF. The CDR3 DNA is TGTGCCAGTAGTATAGGTAGGGACAGGCGACTCTATGGCTACACCTTC.

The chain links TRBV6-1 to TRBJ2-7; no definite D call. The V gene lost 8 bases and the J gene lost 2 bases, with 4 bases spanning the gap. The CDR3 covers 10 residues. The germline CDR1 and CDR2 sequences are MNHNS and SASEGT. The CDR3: CASPTYEQYF. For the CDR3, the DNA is TGTGCCAGCCCCACCTACGAGCAGTACTTC.